This T cell receptor (beta chain) was identified during a study of blood T cells in healthy people across ages. It was with a sample-barcoded 5' primer and a J-beta primer mix that a second PCR of about 7 to 12 cycles was run. Each of the cDNA molecules was tagged by a template-switch adaptor with 12 random nucleotides. TCRdb independently ran MiXCR on the 5' RACE reads; one entry per CDR3 protein. The sample yields more than 650,000 distinct CDR3 sequences, about 20% seen once. Staff drew 9 to 10 milliliters of peripheral blood from each donor. This clonotype was obtained from a man between 65 and 79 years old in good health. Sequenced material: blood.

This CDR3 is CASPFLEGAEQYV. DNA of the CDR3: TGTGCCAGCCCCTTTTTGGAGGGGGCCGAGCAGTACGTC. The rearrangement joins TRBV7-4 to TRBJ2-5, with D perhaps TRBD1 (7 bases). Near its end, the DNA agrees better with TRBJ2-7, so the J call may be wrong. The CDR3 is 13 residues long. The germline gives CDR1 SGHVT, CDR2 SQSDAQ.